A single sample gave rise to the 32 T cell receptor beta chains below, sequenced in a study of CD4 T cells in relation to SARS-CoV-2 and coronaviruses listed by TCRdb under 2021. Receptors were amplified or captured by the immunoSEQ multiplex PCR assay. What TCRdb holds here is the immuneACCESS table cut down to in-frame rearrangements. Part of the clones is not present; checked against another copy, under half of the missing clones reflect an unresolved V gene, and the others are unexplained. In all, the sample holds roughly 24,000 clones, and around four fifths of those were seen once. Around an eighth of the sample is held by the ten biggest clonotypes. The antigens these receptors bind are not known. CD4+ T cells from unexposed donors were collected before the COVID-19 pandemic (2011-2018). The EasySep CD4+ T cell isolation kit was used to isolate CD4+ T cells once the cultures had run for nine to eleven days.

Sample: CD4+ T cells from PBMCs, cultured in vitro. These receptors originate from a human donor in good health.

V and J are TRBV28 and TRBJ1-2, with TRBD1 as a possible D gene (6 bases). Trimming took 2 bases from V and 4 from J, leaving 14 bases between them. The V gene's germline CDR1 is MDHEN and CDR2 SYDVKM. This CDR3 contains 15 residues. The CDR3 protein is CASSLIKGHPYGYTF. Here the CDR3 DNA reads TGTGCCAGCAGTTTAATCAAGGGACACCCCTATGGCTACACCTTC.

The V gene is TRBV20-1, the J gene TRBJ2-4; D is unclear. V dropped 1 base and J dropped 8 bases, with 3 bases sitting between them. The CDR3 is 10 amino acids. CDR1 DFQATT and CDR2 SNEGSKA come from the germline V gene (reference sequence). The CDR3 here is CSARGDIQYF. CDR3 in DNA: TGCAGTGCTAGAGGGGACATTCAGTACTTC.

The chain employs TRBV20-1 and TRBJ1-2; 7 nucleotides agree with TRBD1. This CDR3 spans 11 amino acids. Germline CDR1 is DFQATT and CDR2 is SNEGSKA (reference sequence). The chain's CDR3 is CTPGQDYGYTF. CDR3 in DNA: TGCACCCCCGGACAGGACTATGGCTACACCTTC.

J is TRBJ2-1 and V is TRBV29-1; D may be TRBD2 (5 bases). The CDR3 consists of 14 residues. Trimming took 4 bases from V and 3 from J, leaving 13 bases between them. Germline V lookup: CDR1 SQVTM, CDR2 ANQGSEA. The DNA of the CDR3 is TGCAGCGTTGGGGAGAGAAATTACTACAATGAGCAGTTCTTC. Its translation: CSVGERNYYNEQFF.

This rearrangement joins TRBV6-6 to TRBJ2-2; 9 bases are shared with TRBD1. J was trimmed by 1 base and V by 5 bases; bases with no gene match: 11. The CDR3 contains 18 residues. The germline V gene has CDR1 MNHNY and CDR2 SVGAGI (reference sequence). CDR3 sequence reads: CASSPGTGLGWNTGELFF. CDR3 DNA sequence: TGTGCCAGCAGTCCGGGGACAGGGCTGGGGTGGAACACCGGGGAGCTGTTTTTT.

This clone was found a few times. The rearrangement uses TRBV12-3 or TRBV12-4 and TRBJ2-7, with D hard to call. The CDR3 extends over 11 amino acids. Trimming shortened V by 9 bases and J by 3 bases, and 9 bases separated the two germline ends. CDR3 region: CASGANYEQYF. CDR3 DNA sequence: TGTGCCAGTGGAGCAAACTACGAGCAGTACTTC.

The rearrangement uses TRBV7-8 and TRBJ1-4, with D perhaps matching TRBD1 (6 bases). The V end lost 5 bases, the J end lost 4 bases, and 14 bases lay between the germline ends. This CDR3 is 15 amino acids long. The V gene's germline CDR1 is SGHVS and CDR2 FQNEAQ. The CDR3: CASSQRGANNEKLFF. The CDR3 DNA follows: TGTGCCAGCAGCCAACGGGGGGCCAATAATGAAAAACTGTTTTTT.

The CDR3 here is CAWRDNYGYTF. The CDR3 nucleotides are TGTGCCTGGAGAGATAACTATGGCTACACCTTC. The J gene is TRBJ1-2, the V gene TRBV30; D not certain. Trimming took 3 bases from V and 1 from J, leaving 3 bases between them. CDR3 length: 11 residues. The germline gives CDR1 GTSNPN, CDR2 SVGIG (reference sequence).

This clone came up a few times. This chain uses TRBV7-9 with TRBJ2-3, with D uncertain. Germline V gene lookup returns CDR1 SEHNR and CDR2 FQNEAQ (reference sequence). V was cut by 5 bases and J by 0 bases, with 3 bases left in between. The CDR3 is 12 amino acids. CDR3 nucleotides: TGTGCCAGCAGCCGAAGCACAGATACGCAGTATTTT. Its protein is CASSRSTDTQYF.

By sample share, this clone is large. The chain joins TRBV7-2 to TRBJ2-1; 11 bases are a match to TRBD2. The germline V gene encodes CDR1 SGHTA and CDR2 FQGNSA. Germline trimming cut 4 bases from V and 9 bases from J; bases unmatched to any gene: 8. This CDR3 spans 15 amino acids. CDR3 loop: CASSSYGTSGFEQFF. CDR3 DNA sequence: TGTGCCAGCAGCTCCTACGGGACTAGCGGCTTTGAGCAGTTCTTC.

The rearrangement links TRBV18 to TRBJ1-6; D ambiguous. The CDR3 is 19 amino acids. Germline CDR1 and CDR2: KGHSH and LQKENI. The V gene lost 1 base and the J gene lost 0 bases, with 16 bases spanning the gap. CDR3 sequence (DNA): TGTGCCAGCTCACCACGTTTCAGCCCGGGTAGCTCCTATAATTCACCCCTCCACTTT. Its translation is CASSPRFSPGSSYNSPLHF.

The chain couples TRBV11-1 to TRBJ1-2; 7 bases line up with TRBD1. In germline, CDR1 is SGHAT, CDR2 FQDESV (reference sequence). V shed 5 bases, J shed 0 bases, and the junction held 0 bases outside the gene matches. This CDR3 region has 13 residues. The CDR3 is CASSDRANYGYTF. The CDR3 nucleotides read TGTGCCAGCAGCGACAGGGCTAACTATGGCTACACCTTC.

This rearrangement joins TRBV24-1 to TRBJ2-3; 9 positions match TRBD1. The CDR3 extends over 16 amino acids. In germline, CDR1 is KGHDR, CDR2 SFDVKD. The ends lost 4 bases at V and 4 bases at J; junction bases unmatched: 8. The CDR3 DNA follows: TGTGCCACCAGTGAGGGGACAGGGATTTATCCAGATACGCAGTATTTT. It codes for CATSEGTGIYPDTQYF.

Written as DNA, the CDR3 is TGCGCCAGCAGCTTGTCCCCGACTACAACGAACACCGGGGAGCTGTTTTTT. Translation gives CASSLSPTTTNTGELFF. This chain links TRBV5-1 with TRBJ2-2, with D maybe TRBD2 (5 bases). The CDR3 consists of 17 residues. Germline CDR1 reads SGHRS; CDR2 reads YFSETQ. The V and J ends lost 1 base and 0 bases respectively, with 13 bases between them. The entire variable domain, with the rest obtained from reference TRBV5-1 and TRBJ2-2, is as follows: KAGVTQTPRYLIKTRGQQVTLSCSPISGHRSVSWYQQTPGQGLQFLFEYFSETQRNKGNFPGRFSGRQFSNSRSEMNVSTLELGDSALYLCASSLSPTTTNTGELFFGEGSRLTVL.

This sequence joins TRBV25-1 and TRBJ1-2; D is uncertain. The V end lost 7 bases, the J end lost 0 bases, and 12 bases lay between the germline ends. Germline CDR1 MGHDK, CDR2 SYGVNS. The length of the CDR3 is 14 residues. The CDR3 bases are TGTGCCAGCACCGGACCCCTCGCTAACTATGGCTACACCTTC. Translated, it gives CASTGPLANYGYTF.

The CDR3 is CASRMEPGLSYEQYF. The CDR3 nucleotides are TGTGCCAGCAGGATGGAGCCGGGACTCAGCTACGAGCAGTACTTC. The rearrangement joins TRBV2 to TRBJ2-7; tentative D call: TRBD2 (6 bases). CDR1 and CDR2 from the germline V gene are SNHLY and FYNNEI. The ends were cut back, 6 bases at V and 3 bases at J, with 18 bases in the middle. The CDR3 totals 15 residues. Filled out from reference TRBV2 and TRBJ2-7, the complete variable domain reads EPEVTQTPSHQVTQMGQEVILRCVPISNHLYFYWYRQILGQKVEFLVSFYNNEISEKSEIFDDQFSVERPDGSNFTLKIRSTKLEDSAMYFCASRMEPGLSYEQYFGPGTRLTVT.

The DNA for the CDR3 is TGTGCCAGCACCCCCCCGACCAGGCCCTACGAGCAGTACTTC. Its protein product is CASTPPTRPYEQYF. This chain links TRBV2 with TRBJ2-7; D ambiguous. The CDR3 totals 14 residues. V was clipped by 7 bases and J by 2 bases, with 15 bases between them. Germline CDR1 reads SNHLY; CDR2 reads FYNNEI.

The V call is TRBV7-8, the J call TRBJ1-5; tentatively, D is TRBD1 (5 bases). With 3 bases removed from V and 2 bases from J, the gap between germline ends came to 8 bases. There are 14 residues in the CDR3. Germline V gene data show CDR1 as SGHVS and CDR2 as FQNEAQ. CDR3 DNA: TGTGCCAGCAGCTTCCGGGGACGCAATCAGCCCCAGCATTTT. Its protein product is CASSFRGRNQPQHF.

The gene calls are TRBV20-1 and TRBJ2-3, with 13 bases aligning to TRBD2. Trimming took 3 bases from V and 2 from J; bases not matched to a gene: 11. The CDR3 totals 18 residues. The germline V gene has CDR1 DFQATT and CDR2 SNEGSKA (reference sequence). As DNA, the CDR3 is TGCAGTGCTAGTAGTGGGACTAGCGGGACAGTCCACACAGATACGCAGTATTTT. Protein product: CSASSGTSGTVHTDTQYF.

J is TRBJ2-7 and V is TRBV12-2; the table's D call, TRBD2, has no DNA check behind it. TRBV12-2 is termed a pseudogene. The length of the CDR3 is 11 residues. This CDR3 is CANPVHPAGVF. Here the CDR3 DNA reads TGTGCAAACCCGGTGCACCCAGCGGGAGTATTC.

The sample holds a few counts of this clone. The chain has TRBV5-6 and TRBJ1-6; 7 positions match TRBD1. Germline loops: CDR1 SGHDT, CDR2 YYEEEE. The CDR3 is 15 amino acids. J lost 5 bases, V lost 4 bases, and 6 bases had no gene match. The chain's CDR3 is CASSTGQLNNSPLHF. The DNA for the CDR3 is TGTGCCAGCAGCACGGGACAGCTTAATAATTCACCCCTCCACTTT.

The genes are TRBV6-4 and TRBJ1-6; D gene unclear. Trimming took 2 bases from V and 5 from J, leaving 4 bases between them. The CDR3 consists of 13 residues. The germline gives CDR1 MRHNA, CDR2 SNTAGT. CDR3: CASSDRDNSPLHF. In nucleotides, the CDR3 is TGTGCCAGCAGTGACAGGGATAATTCACCCCTCCACTTT.

The V call is TRBV7-2, the J call TRBJ2-1; D gene uncertain. The germline V gene has CDR1 SGHTA and CDR2 FQGNSA. Trimming left V 1 base short and J 7 bases short, with 11 bases between. CDR3 length: 14 amino acids. The CDR3 region is CASSLVPDENEQFF. The CDR3 bases are TGTGCCAGCAGCTTAGTCCCCGACGAGAATGAGCAGTTCTTC.

In its sample, this clone was seen a few times. This chain joins TRBV5-1 and TRBJ2-2; a weak D match, TRBD1 (6 bases). Germline CDR1 is SGHRS and CDR2 is YFSETQ. Trimming pared 0 bases from V and 1 base from J, leaving 13 bases between. The CDR3 spans 17 residues. The CDR3 DNA follows: TGCGCCAGCAGCTTGGCCGGATGGGGGCGGAACACCGGGGAGCTGTTTTTT. Translation: CASSLAGWGRNTGELFF.

The sample holds a few counts of this clone. The chain is built from TRBV5-6 and TRBJ1-2, with TRBD1 identical over 9 bases. Germline V gene data show CDR1 as SGHDT and CDR2 as YYEEEE. This CDR3 has 15 amino acids. The junction had 8 bases not matched to a gene; V was cut back by 2 bases and J by 6 bases. CDR3 amino acids: CASSFPLTGGHGYTF. The CDR3 nucleotides are TGTGCCAGCAGCTTTCCTTTGACAGGGGGACATGGCTACACCTTC.

The rearrangement joins TRBV3-1 (or the pseudogene TRBV3-2) to TRBJ2-7; D may be TRBD2 (6 bases). The germline V gene has CDR1 LGHDT and CDR2 YNNKEL (reference sequence). The V end was cut by 0 bases, the J end by 0 bases, with 15 bases between. The CDR3 consists of 17 residues. This CDR3 is CASSQDYRKTSSYEQYF. CDR3 in DNA: TGTGCCAGCAGCCAAGACTACAGAAAGACTAGCTCCTACGAGCAGTACTTC.

This chain uses TRBV15 with TRBJ2-1; 8 bases match TRBD1. With 3 bases clipped from V and 4 bases from J, the junction kept 5 bases outside the gene matches. The CDR3 sequence is 15 residues long. The germline CDR1 and CDR2 sequences are LNHNV and YYDKDF (reference sequence). The CDR3 nucleotides read TGTGCCACCAGCAGGCCCGGGACAGGTTACAATGAGCAGTTCTTC. This codes for CATSRPGTGYNEQFF.

There are a few counts of this clone. The chain couples TRBV5-1 to TRBJ1-1; D may be TRBD1 (6 bases). The CDR3 contains 15 residues. Germline loops: CDR1 SGHRS, CDR2 YFSETQ. The V gene lost 0 bases and the J gene lost 5 bases, with 14 bases spanning the gap. CDR3 region: CASSLEGGSRTEAFF. The DNA of the CDR3 is TGCGCCAGCAGCTTGGAAGGGGGGTCGAGGACTGAAGCTTTCTTT.

This chain uses TRBV2 with TRBJ2-7, with D possibly being TRBD1 or TRBD2 (7 bases each). The germline V and J ends were trimmed by 7 bases and 2 bases, with 18 bases remaining between them. From germline, CDR1 is SNHLY and CDR2 FYNNEI. The CDR3 has 15 residues. The CDR3 bases are TGTGCCAGCAAAGCGCCCAGGGGGACTACCTACGAGCAGTACTTC. It translates to CASKAPRGTTYEQYF.

This chain joins TRBV3-1 (or the pseudogene TRBV3-2) and TRBJ2-3; D gene unclear. CDR1 is LGHDT and CDR2 is YNNKEL in the germline V gene (reference sequence). Trimming cost V 0 bases and J 0 bases, with 7 bases left between them. CDR3 length equals 15 residues. The DNA of the CDR3 is TGTGCCAGCAGCCAAGATGGCGCTAGCACAGATACGCAGTATTTT. It codes for CASSQDGASTDTQYF.

The chain couples TRBV25-1 to TRBJ1-4; TRBD1 agrees at 7 bases. V lost 7 bases to trimming and J lost 7 bases; unmatched junction nucleotides: 6. The CDR3 runs to 13 residues. Germline V gives CDR1 MGHDK, CDR2 SYGVNS. The chain's CDR3 is CASTNHRGEKLFF. Written as DNA, the CDR3 is TGTGCCAGCACGAACCACAGGGGTGAAAAACTGTTTTTT.

V and J are TRBV4-1 and TRBJ1-1, with D maybe TRBD1 (6 bases). V lost 6 bases and J 4 bases, leaving 15 bases between the germline ends. The germline V gene has CDR1 MGHRA and CDR2 YSYEKL. This CDR3 spans 14 amino acids. CDR3 protein: CASRRGGGGTEAFF. The CDR3 DNA is TGCGCCAGCAGACGGGGGGGAGGGGGCACTGAAGCTTTCTTT.